Below, 2 T cell receptor beta chains from the same sample are listed, as sequenced in a study of T cell clones after liver transplantation. Assay used: immunoSEQ multiplex PCR; TCRdb lists only in-frame clones, some missing. The repertoire consists of fewer than 80,000 clones, with around four fifths occurring once and the leading ten covering 2.1%. This specimen consisted of CD4+ T cells from blood, obtained less than 50 months after liver transplant. The receptor set was obtained from a human patient who received a liver transplant. The graft donor may be the source of some T cells.

V usage is TRBV19 and J usage is TRBJ2-2; D not resolved. Trimming shortened V by 7 bases and J by 0 bases, and 12 bases separated the two germline ends. The CDR3 is 15 amino acids. The germline gives CDR1 LNHDA, CDR2 SQIVND (reference sequence). The CDR3 loop reads CASTREQANTGELFF. In nucleotides, the CDR3 is TGTGCCAGTACGAGAGAACAAGCGAACACCGGGGAGCTGTTTTTT.

This chain's CDR3 is CASRTAGKNTEAFF. CDR3 nucleotides: TGTGCCAGCAGGACCGCAGGGAAGAACACTGAAGCTTTCTTT. The chain carries TRBV27 and TRBJ1-1; D possibly corresponds to TRBD1 (5 bases). The CDR3 is 14 residues long. With 6 bases removed from V and 1 base from J, the gap between germline ends came to 12 bases. From germline, CDR1 is MNHEY and CDR2 SMNVEV (reference sequence).